The 29 T cell receptor beta chains below were found in one sample sequenced in a study of blood T cell repertoires in COVID-19. The assay was immunoSEQ multiplex PCR, and TCRdb's table has in-frame clones only and misses some. The sample lists a few hundred thousand clones; 80% to 85% were seen once. The sequenced sample consisted of PBMCs or T cells enriched from blood (not recorded which). The receptors stem from a woman in her fifties or sixties who had recovered from COVID-19.

DNA of the CDR3: TGTGCCAGCAGCGGCGACATTTTCTTCGAGCAGTACTTC. This gives the protein CASSGDIFFEQYF. The rearrangement uses TRBV7-2 and TRBJ2-7; D gene unclear. This CDR3 comprises 13 residues. CDR1 is SGHTA and CDR2 is FQGNSA in the germline V gene. V was clipped by 5 bases and J by 6 bases, with 14 bases between them. The whole variable domain, remainder taken from reference TRBV7-2 and TRBJ2-7, is GAGVSQSPSNKVTEKGKDVELRCDPISGHTALYWYRQSLGQGLEFLIYFQGNSAPDKSGLPSDRFSAERTGGSVSTLTIQRTQQEDSAVYLCASSGDIFFEQYFGPGTRLTVT.

The chain has TRBV6-5 and TRBJ1-1, with a weak D call TRBD1 (6 bases). V shed 5 bases and J shed 2 bases, with 12 bases lying between them. The CDR3 is 14 residues long. The germline V gene has CDR1 MNHEY and CDR2 SVGAGI. The CDR3 loop is CASSLIRGNTEAFF. CDR3 in DNA: TGTGCCAGCAGTCTCATCAGGGGAAACACTGAAGCTTTCTTT.

V usage is TRBV29-1 and J usage is TRBJ2-1, with a weak D call TRBD1 (6 bases). CDR3 length: 13 residues. The germline V gene has CDR1 SQVTM and CDR2 ANQGSEA. Trimming cost V 3 bases and J 4 bases, with 10 bases left between them. This chain's CDR3 is CSVDPRGYNEQFF. As DNA, the CDR3 is TGCAGCGTTGACCCCAGGGGTTACAATGAGCAGTTCTTC.

J is TRBJ2-3 and V is TRBV9, with 9 bases aligning to TRBD1. Germline V gene data show CDR1 as SGDLS and CDR2 as YYNGEE. Germline trimming cut 3 bases from V and 0 bases from J; bases unmatched to any gene: 8. The CDR3 covers 17 residues. CDR3 nucleotide sequence: TGTGCCAGCAGCGAATCTACAGGGGGCTCTAGCACAGATACGCAGTATTTT. This gives the protein CASSESTGGSSTDTQYF.

This clone has just a few counts. Distinct nucleotide sequences in the sample also encode this CDR3. DNA for the CDR3: TGTGCCAGCAGTTACGGGGGGTATCAGCCCCAGCATTTT. Translating gives CASSYGGYQPQHF. This chain connects TRBV6-2 or TRBV6-3 to TRBJ1-5; perhaps TRBD1 as D (5 bases). V was shortened by 2 bases and J by 5 bases, with 7 bases between the two germline ends. The CDR3 totals 13 residues. Germline assignment: CDR1 MNHEY and CDR2 SVGEGT.

The V call is TRBV14, the J call TRBJ1-1; no definite D call. With 4 bases removed from V and 1 base from J, the gap between germline ends came to 7 bases. The CDR3 contains 13 residues. Germline V gene sequence: CDR1 SGHDN, CDR2 FVKESK. CDR3 coding DNA: TGTGCCAGCAGCCGGAACAGGAACACTGAAGCTTTCTTT. Its translation: CASSRNRNTEAFF.

This clone was detected a few times. The rearrangement uses TRBV19 and TRBJ1-5; no clear D. V gave up 8 bases and J gave up 0 bases, with 14 bases separating them. Germline CDR1 and CDR2: LNHDA and SQIVND (reference sequence). This CDR3 spans 15 amino acids. CDR3 sequence: CASGRQLFSNQPQHF. As DNA, the CDR3 is TGTGCCAGTGGTCGACAATTGTTTAGCAATCAGCCCCAGCATTTT.

V is TRBV6-4 and J is TRBJ1-4; D remains ambiguous. With 3 bases removed from V and 14 bases from J, the gap between germline ends came to 16 bases. The germline gives CDR1 MRHNA, CDR2 SNTAGT. CDR3 length equals 13 residues. The CDR3 loop reads CASSEAEGLRLFF. Written as DNA, the CDR3 is TGTGCCAGCAGTGAAGCCGAGGGCCTGAGGCTGTTTTTT.

A few counts support this clone. This rearrangement joins TRBV29-1 to TRBJ2-7; D is perhaps TRBD1 (6 bases). Trimming took off 4 bases at V and 1 base at J, with 8 bases between the two ends. The CDR3 runs to 12 residues. Germline CDR1 reads SQVTM; CDR2 reads ANQGSEA. In DNA form, the CDR3 reads TGCAGCGTTGCTCAGGGGTCCTACGAGCAGTACTTC. This codes for CSVAQGSYEQYF.

V gene TRBV27 combines with J gene TRBJ1-2, with D maybe TRBD1 (6 bases). V was cut by 4 bases and J by 1 base, with 16 bases left in between. The V gene's germline CDR1 is MNHEY and CDR2 SMNVEV (reference sequence). CDR3 length: 16 residues. CDR3 sequence (DNA): TGTGCCAGCAGTTATCGACAGGCGAGTCGTAACTATGGCTACACCTTC. Encoded protein: CASSYRQASRNYGYTF.

This clone has more than one count but fewer than ten. The chain carries TRBV6-2 or TRBV6-3 and TRBJ1-2, with a possible D match to TRBD1 (6 bases). Trimming cost V 5 bases and J 6 bases, with 13 bases left between them. The germline V gene encodes CDR1 MNHEY and CDR2 SVGEGT. The CDR3 extends over 13 amino acids. DNA for the CDR3: TGTGCCAGCAGTAAGACAGGAAGAGATGGCTACACCTTC. Its translation: CASSKTGRDGYTF.

The genes are TRBV27 and TRBJ1-1; D might be TRBD1 (5 bases). The CDR3 spans 13 residues. The germline CDR1 and CDR2 sequences are MNHEY and SMNVEV (reference sequence). V was shortened by 6 bases and J by 6 bases, with 14 bases between the two germline ends. CDR3 sequence (DNA): TGTGCCAGCAGCCTACAGGCGAGAGCTGAAGCTTTCTTT. It translates to CASSLQARAEAFF.

The V gene is TRBV10-3, the J gene TRBJ1-2, with D unclear. The CDR3 runs to 16 residues. The V end was cut by 2 bases, the J end by 2 bases, with 15 bases between. Germline V lookup: CDR1 ENHRY, CDR2 SYGVKD. CDR3 coding DNA: TGTGCCATCAGTGAGACGCGGGTCAGTGAGAACTATGGCTACACCTTC. Translating it yields CAISETRVSENYGYTF.

The table lists this clone with many counts. The genes are TRBV9 and TRBJ1-5; 12 bases line up with TRBD1. CDR1 and CDR2 from the germline V gene are SGDLS and YYNGEE. The CDR3 is made up of 18 amino acids. After removal of 0 bases from V and 7 bases from J, the junction contained 11 bases not matched to a gene. Written as DNA, the CDR3 is TGTGCCAGCAGCGTAGGCACCATGGGACAGGGGGCGAGGCAGCCCCAGCATTTT. Translation gives CASSVGTMGQGARQPQHF.

V is TRBV9 and J is TRBJ2-2; no firm D call. The CDR3 length is 16 residues. Germline CDR1 reads SGDLS; CDR2 reads YYNGEE. V lost 4 bases and J lost 6, with 19 bases in between. The CDR3 sequence is CASSPQSGAVAGELFF. The CDR3 DNA reads TGTGCCAGCAGCCCCCAGAGTGGAGCCGTAGCCGGGGAGCTGTTTTTT.

This chain joins TRBV6-5 and TRBJ1-2; D ambiguous. Germline CDR1 is MNHEY and CDR2 is SVGAGI. V was trimmed by 6 bases and J by 1 base, leaving 12 bases between them. This CDR3 region has 14 residues. CDR3 loop: CASRLGSVNYGYTF. CDR3 bases: TGTGCCAGCAGACTCGGGTCGGTTAACTATGGCTACACCTTC.

The rearrangement joins TRBV3-1 (or the pseudogene TRBV3-2) to TRBJ2-1; TRBD2 matches 7 bases. V lost 3 bases and J lost 5; bases outside the gene matches: 16. Per the germline V gene, CDR1 is LGHDT and CDR2 is YNNKEL (reference sequence). The CDR3 loop spans 18 amino acids. The CDR3, as DNA: TGTGCCAGCAGCCATTACGCGGCGGGAGTCGTAGCCCACAATGAGCAGTTCTTC. The encoded protein is CASSHYAAGVVAHNEQFF.

The chain uses TRBV29-1 and TRBJ1-1; the D is unclear. The V end lost 6 bases, the J end lost 1 base, and 12 bases lay between the germline ends. The CDR3 sequence is 13 residues long. Germline V gene lookup returns CDR1 SQVTM and CDR2 ANQGSEA. CDR3 coding DNA: TGCAGCGTCTCCGAATCAGGGAACACTGAAGCTTTCTTT. Translation: CSVSESGNTEAFF.

The genes are TRBV7-2 and TRBJ2-7; D perhaps matches TRBD1 (5 bases). The CDR3 is 15 amino acids. The germline CDR1 and CDR2 sequences are SGHTA and FQGNSA. Deletions cut 1 base from V and 2 bases from J, with 12 bases between. DNA of the CDR3: TGTGCCAGCAGCTTAGAGCTCAGGGCGACCTACGAGCAGTACTTC. Its protein is CASSLELRATYEQYF.

This rearrangement joins TRBV5-1 to TRBJ1-3, with no clear D. Germline V gene data show CDR1 as SGHRS and CDR2 as YFSETQ. V was cut by 1 base and J by 0 bases, with 11 bases left in between. The CDR3 is 16 amino acids. CDR3 in DNA: TGCGCCAGCAGCTTGTTCCCAGGCGCCTCTGGAAACACCATATATTTT. It specifies CASSLFPGASGNTIYF. Drawing the rest from reference TRBV5-1 and TRBJ1-3, the complete variable domain is KAGVTQTPRYLIKTRGQQVTLSCSPISGHRSVSWYQQTPGQGLQFLFEYFSETQRNKGNFPGRFSGRQFSNSRSEMNVSTLELGDSALYLCASSLFPGASGNTIYFGEGSWLTVV.

The rearrangement links TRBV6-5 to TRBJ2-7, with D unresolved. The CDR3 extends over 14 amino acids. V was shortened by 0 bases and J by 7 bases, with 13 bases between the two germline ends. In germline, CDR1 is MNHEY, CDR2 SVGAGI. In DNA form, the CDR3 reads TGTGCCAGCAGTTACTCCCGAGATATCATGGAGCAGTACTTC. Translation: CASSYSRDIMEQYF.

The CDR3 DNA follows: TGTGCCAGCAGGAAGGGGTTACTGGAGGGACTAGCGTATTCCTACAATGAGCAGTTCTTC. Its protein is CASRKGLLEGLAYSYNEQFF. This sequence joins TRBV21-1 and TRBJ2-1; the DNA was not compared with TRBD2, the D call given in the table. TRBV21-1 counts as a pseudogene. CDR3 length: 20 residues.

In the case of this clone: Germline and junction disagree at one end, which may indicate a read error. The genes are TRBV24-1 and TRBJ1-2, with a weak D call TRBD1 (5 bases). The CDR3 totals 12 residues. Per germline, CDR1 KGHDR and CDR2 SFDVKD. In DNA form, the CDR3 reads TGTGCCACCAGTGATTTGGGGGGGGACCCTTCCTTC. Translating it yields CATSDLGGDPSF.

The chain is built from TRBV6-5 and TRBJ2-5; TRBD2 aligns across 12 bases. The germline gives CDR1 MNHEY, CDR2 SVGAGI. J was trimmed by 5 bases and V by 6 bases; bases with no gene match: 4. This CDR3 is built from 14 residues. The CDR3 loop reads CASRTSGGYETQYF. DNA for the CDR3: TGTGCCAGCAGAACTAGCGGGGGGTACGAGACCCAGTACTTC.

A single count supports this clone. The chain uses TRBV7-2 and TRBJ2-4, with unresolved D. This CDR3 region has 16 residues. Trimming removed 1 base from V and 0 bases from J, with 10 bases in between. Looked up from germline, CDR1 is SGHTA and CDR2 is FQGNSA. The CDR3 reads CASSLEPVIAKNIQYF. The CDR3 DNA is TGTGCCAGCAGCTTAGAGCCGGTGATAGCCAAAAACATTCAGTACTTC.

The chain couples TRBV11-1 to TRBJ2-1; 10 bases align to TRBD1. The trim removed 5 bases at V and 5 bases at J, leaving 9 bases unmatched. CDR1 and CDR2 from the germline V gene are SGHAT and FQDESV (reference sequence). The CDR3 is 16 residues long. The CDR3 is CASSRDRGLGNNEQFF. The DNA for the CDR3 is TGTGCCAGCAGCCGCGACAGGGGGCTGGGGAACAATGAGCAGTTCTTC.

V and J are TRBV7-9 and TRBJ2-1; D remains unclear. Looked up from germline, CDR1 is SEHNR and CDR2 is FQNEAQ (reference sequence). There are 14 residues in the CDR3. The V and J ends lost 5 bases and 9 bases respectively, with 17 bases between them. CDR3 DNA: TGTGCCAGCAGCAGGGATCCATTAGTCGGTGAGCAGTTCTTC. Protein: CASSRDPLVGEQFF. The whole variable domain, filled in from reference TRBV7-9 and TRBJ2-1, reads DTGVSQNPRHKITKRGQNVTFRCDPISEHNRLYWYRQTLGQGPEFLTYFQNEAQLEKSRLLSDRFSAERPKGSFSTLEIQRTEQGDSAMYLCASSRDPLVGEQFFGPGTRLTVL.

This chain links TRBV5-6 with TRBJ2-7, with 7 nucleotides matching TRBD2. With V trimmed by 0 bases and J by 4 bases, 13 bases remained unmatched. The CDR3 loop spans 17 amino acids. Germline loops: CDR1 SGHDT, CDR2 YYEEEE. The CDR3 nucleotides are TGTGCCAGCAGCTTGGCCTGGCGGGAGAGTTTGGCGTACGAGCAGTACTTC. The encoded protein is CASSLAWRESLAYEQYF.

The chain couples TRBV30 to TRBJ2-7; 9 nucleotides align to TRBD1. The CDR3 covers 16 residues. The J segment lost 4 bases and the V segment lost 6 bases, leaving 16 bases of the junction unmatched. Germline-derived CDR1 and CDR2 are GTSNPN and SVGIG (reference sequence). The CDR3 protein is CACPREGAGTGYEQYF. The CDR3 DNA is TGTGCCTGTCCAAGGGAAGGGGCCGGGACAGGGTACGAGCAGTACTTC.